This T cell receptor (beta chain) came from a study of T cells after posttransplantation cyclophosphamide. Findings of the study overall: After PTCy, TRB diversity resembled that of CNI/methotrexate controls. Donor CD8+ memory clones often dominated recipient blood repertoires at later times.

Busulfan-fludarabine conditioning, marrow transplant, and cyclophosphamide on days +3 and +4 were administered. CDR1 and CDR2 (germline): GTSNPN, SVGIG (reference sequence). With 2 bases clipped from V and 4 bases from J, the junction kept 2 bases outside the gene matches. The CDR3 has 14 residues. Assay used: immunoSEQ multiplex PCR; TCRdb lists only in-frame clones, some missing. The record shows under 15,000 clones for this sample, with no singletons present. This clone was counted at least ten times. What it binds is not known. This TCR was sampled from a female patient in her 40s who received an allogeneic stem cell transplant from a related donor, was CMV-positive, and had acute GVHD only. Some T cells may be transferred from the graft donor. The sequencing used PBMCs, collected after allogeneic stem cell transplant with posttransplant cyclophosphamide. The chain has TRBV30 and TRBJ1-4; 9 bases are a match to TRBD1. The CDR3 nucleotides are TGTGCCTGGAGTATGGACAGGGGTAATGAAAAACTGTTTTTT. Translated, it gives CAWSMDRGNEKLFF.